A single sample is the source of the 3 T cell receptor beta chains below, sequenced in a study of CD8 T cells in ankylosing spondylitis. Antigen specificity for these receptors is unknown. TCRdb reprocessed the 5' RACE reads via MiXCR and lists one record per CDR3 protein. This repertoire shows just under 550,000 distinct CDR3 sequences, 12% found once; its top ten account for 6.8%. Overall study findings and caveats: Within ankylosing spondylitis blood, a TCR beta motif made up of eight highly homologous variants appeared to be characteristic.

Sequencing was carried out using blood, either unsorted or a sorted T cell fraction (not recorded which). All receptors derive from a male donor with ankylosing spondylitis.

This clonotype has more than one count but fewer than ten. V is TRBV7-6 and J is TRBJ2-1; 9 positions agree with TRBD1. The V gene's germline CDR1 is SGHVS and CDR2 FNYEAQ. The CDR3 length is 16 residues. The V segment lost 5 bases and the J segment 7 bases; nucleotides outside the gene matches: 12. This chain's CDR3 is CASSTSGTGRGNEQFF. The CDR3 coding sequence is TGTGCCAGCAGCACATCCGGGACAGGGAGAGGGAATGAGCAGTTCTTC.

This clonotype was detected a few times. The CDR3 region is CASSEFGGARDEQYF. The CDR3 nucleotides read TGTGCCAGCAGTGAATTTGGAGGAGCGAGGGACGAGCAGTACTTC. V is TRBV25-1 and J is TRBJ2-7, with D possibly TRBD2 on 5 matching bases. Germline assignment: CDR1 MGHDK and CDR2 SYGVNS. With 1 base removed from V and 5 bases from J, the gap between germline ends came to 15 bases. This CDR3 is 15 amino acids long.

The table lists this clonotype with many counts. This rearrangement joins TRBV10-3 to TRBJ1-5; 10 bases fit TRBD1. CDR3 length equals 15 residues. Germline V lookup: CDR1 ENHRY, CDR2 SYGVKD. V shed 10 bases and J 2 bases; nucleotides not matched to a gene: 8. The CDR3: CATWTGGDGNQPQHF. The CDR3 region has the DNA TGTGCCACCTGGACAGGGGGAGATGGCAATCAGCCCCAGCATTTT.